The 18 T cell receptor beta chains presented below share a single source sample, sequenced in a study of blood T cell repertoires in COVID-19. Assay used: immunoSEQ multiplex PCR; TCRdb lists only in-frame clones, some missing. The sample has under 130,000 clones, 84% seen once; the top ten hold over 10%. Specimen: peripheral blood. All receptors derive from a human donor in a cohort sampled during active or convalescent COVID-19.

This clone appeared once. The rearrangement joins TRBV4-3 to TRBJ1-2, with TRBD1 identical over 10 bases. CDR1 and CDR2 (germline): LGHNA, YSLEER. CDR3 length equals 15 residues. J was trimmed by 5 bases and V by 5 bases; bases with no gene match: 8. The CDR3 DNA follows: TGCGCCAGCAGCTCGGGTCGGGACAGGGGTTATGGCTACACCTTC. It codes for CASSSGRDRGYGYTF.

This clone showed up just a few times. The chain uses TRBV27 and TRBJ1-5, with 10 bases fitting TRBD1. Germline V CDR1 and CDR2: MNHEY, SMNVEV (reference sequence). This CDR3 is 14 amino acids long. The trim removed 6 bases at V and 6 bases at J, leaving 5 bases unmatched. The CDR3 loop is CASRPTGGGQPQHF. CDR3 in DNA: TGTGCCAGCAGACCGACAGGGGGCGGTCAGCCCCAGCATTTT.

The J gene is TRBJ2-3, the V gene TRBV9; the D gene is possibly TRBD2 (6 bases). The CDR3 loop spans 16 amino acids. The V end was cut by 4 bases, the J end by 0 bases, with 15 bases between. Germline assignment: CDR1 SGDLS and CDR2 YYNGEE. CDR3 sequence (DNA): TGTGCCAGCAGCCCCCGGGGGAGTTTAAGCACAGATACGCAGTATTTT. It translates to CASSPRGSLSTDTQYF.

V gene TRBV29-1 combines with J gene TRBJ2-3; TRBD1 matches 7 bases. CDR3 length equals 14 residues. Trimming removed 4 bases from V and 1 base from J; junction bases left unmatched: 5. Germline lookup yields CDR1 SQVTM and CDR2 ANQGSEA. CDR3 in amino acids: CSVGQGLGTDTQYF. The DNA of the CDR3 is TGCAGCGTTGGACAGGGCCTGGGCACAGATACGCAGTATTTT.

This sequence joins TRBV7-2 and TRBJ1-6; 8 bases align to TRBD1. Germline V gene lookup returns CDR1 SGHTA and CDR2 FQGNSA. V shed 6 bases, J shed 10 bases, and the junction held 11 bases outside the gene matches. The CDR3 has 15 amino acids. The CDR3 nucleotides are TGTGCCAGCAGGGGAAGACAGGGGAGGGAATCACCCCTCCACTTT. It yields the protein CASRGRQGRESPLHF.

The chain recombines TRBV24-1 with TRBJ2-6, with 8 bases fitting TRBD1. Trimming took 4 bases from V and 0 from J; bases not matched to a gene: 7. Germline CDR1 KGHDR, CDR2 SFDVKD. CDR3 size: 18 residues. CDR3 DNA sequence: TGTGCCACCAGTGACTCCGGGACAGGTTCCTCTGGGGCCAACGTCCTGACTTTC. Encoded protein: CATSDSGTGSSGANVLTF.

This chain's CDR3 is CASSLQQGSNQPQHF. The CDR3 bases are TGTGCCAGCAGCCTCCAACAGGGGAGCAATCAGCCCCAGCATTTT. The rearrangement uses TRBV2 and TRBJ1-5, with 7 nucleotides matching TRBD1. J lost 1 base, V lost 6 bases, and 6 bases had no gene match. Per germline, CDR1 SNHLY and CDR2 FYNNEI. CDR3 length equals 15 residues. Full variable domain (remainder filled in from reference TRBV2 and TRBJ1-5): EPEVTQTPSHQVTQMGQEVILRCVPISNHLYFYWYRQILGQKVEFLVSFYNNEISEKSEIFDDQFSVERPDGSNFTLKIRSTKLEDSAMYFCASSLQQGSNQPQHFGDGTRLSIL.

This chain links TRBV30 with TRBJ1-2; D gene ambiguous. Trimming removed 0 bases at V and 2 bases at J, with 7 bases between. The CDR3 covers 13 residues. Germline V gene sequence: CDR1 GTSNPN, CDR2 SVGIG (reference sequence). CDR3 coding DNA: TGTGCCTGGAGTGTAAAGCTGAACTATGGCTACACCTTC. Its protein product is CAWSVKLNYGYTF.

The chain links TRBV10-3 to TRBJ2-7, with a possible D match to TRBD2 (6 bases). The CDR3 extends over 16 amino acids. The V gene's germline CDR1 is ENHRY and CDR2 SYGVKD. Deletions cut 3 bases from V and 6 bases from J, with 21 bases between. The CDR3 nucleotides read TGTGCCATCAGTGATGGCGGCGGGGTTGGGCCCCTCGAGCAGTACTTC. Translated, it gives CAISDGGGVGPLEQYF.

The CDR3 DNA reads TGTGCCAGCACCGGGACAGCGAACACTGAAGCTTTCTTT. It specifies CASTGTANTEAFF. The rearrangement uses TRBV7-9 and TRBJ1-1, with 7 nucleotides matching TRBD1. CDR1 and CDR2 from the germline V gene are SEHNR and FQNEAQ (reference sequence). The CDR3 runs to 13 residues. Trimming cost V 7 bases and J 1 base; bases outside gene matches: 3.

The chain recombines TRBV28 with TRBJ1-3, with TRBD1 as a possible D gene (5 bases). This CDR3 has 10 amino acids. The V and J ends lost 9 bases and 7 bases respectively, with 7 bases between them. The germline CDR1 and CDR2 sequences are MDHEN and SYDVKM. CDR3 bases: TGTGCCAGTAGGGGCAACACCATATATTTT. Translation: CASRGNTIYF.

The genes are TRBV28 and TRBJ1-1, with TRBD1 matching over 8 bases. The length of the CDR3 is 16 residues. Germline loops: CDR1 MDHEN, CDR2 SYDVKM. V shed 5 bases, J shed 5 bases, and the junction held 13 bases outside the gene matches. CDR3 bases: TGTGCCAGCAGTCAATTCGGACAGGGAACGGGGACTGAAGCTTTCTTT. As protein: CASSQFGQGTGTEAFF.

A single count supports this clone. The CDR3 sequence: CASGRGGYEQYF. The CDR3 DNA follows: TGTGCCAGCGGCCGGGGGGGATACGAGCAGTACTTC. The chain combines TRBV11-3 with TRBJ2-7; 8 bases are shared with TRBD2. Germline V gene data show CDR1 as SGHNT and CDR2 as YENEEA. The CDR3 totals 12 residues. V shed 8 bases, J shed 4 bases, and the junction held 4 bases outside the gene matches. Together with reference TRBV11-3 and TRBJ2-7, the CDR3 gives the full variable domain: EAGVVQSPRYKIIEKKQPVAFWCNPISGHNTLYWYLQNLGQGPELLIRYENEEAVDDSQLPKDRFSAERLKGVDSTLKIQPAELGDSAVYLCASGRGGYEQYFGPGTRLTVT.

The CDR3 bases are TGTGCCAGTACGCAGGGTGTCGGGAACACTGAAGCTTTCTTT. This encodes CASTQGVGNTEAFF. The chain employs TRBV2 and TRBJ1-1, with a tentative D call TRBD1 (5 bases). V was trimmed by 9 bases and J by 1 base, leaving 15 bases between them. CDR3 length: 14 residues. Germline V gene sequence: CDR1 SNHLY, CDR2 FYNNEI.

CDR3 nucleotides: TGTGCCAGTAAGGGAAATATCGGGGGGCCCTCTGGAAACACCATATATTTT. Its translation is CASKGNIGGPSGNTIYF. This chain uses TRBV19 with TRBJ1-3, with a weak D call TRBD1 (6 bases). From germline, CDR1 is LNHDA and CDR2 SQIVND (reference sequence). This CDR3 has 17 residues. Trimming stripped 7 bases from V and 0 bases from J, with 19 bases between.

This clone was observed a handful of times. The gene calls are TRBV3-1 (or the pseudogene TRBV3-2) and TRBJ1-4; D is undetermined. This CDR3 comprises 15 residues. Germline V gives CDR1 LGHDT, CDR2 YNNKEL (reference sequence). The V and J ends lost 4 bases and 10 bases respectively, with 19 bases between them. CDR3 in DNA: TGTGCCAGCAGCCTCCAGTGGGGAGCAGCGGGAAAACTGTTTTTT. This codes for CASSLQWGAAGKLFF.

Within the sample, this clone is medium-sized. The chain couples TRBV5-1 to TRBJ2-3; 8 positions match TRBD2. CDR1 is SGHRS, CDR2 YFSETQ, per germline. The CDR3 spans 14 residues. The J segment lost 5 bases and the V segment lost 8 bases, leaving 10 bases of the junction unmatched. The CDR3 reads CARVLAELKDTQYF. The CDR3 region has the DNA TGCGCCAGAGTACTAGCGGAGTTAAAAGATACGCAGTATTTT.

This clone has more than one count but fewer than ten. This rearrangement joins TRBV5-1 to TRBJ2-7; 12 positions agree with TRBD1. Trimming removed 5 bases from V and 2 bases from J; junction bases left unmatched: 17. The CDR3 sequence is 19 residues long. Germline CDR1 and CDR2: SGHRS and YFSETQ. The CDR3 sequence: CASRFGTGGGLLTTYEQYF. The CDR3 DNA sequence: TGCGCCAGCAGATTCGGGACAGGGGGCGGCCTACTTACAACCTACGAGCAGTACTTC.